This T cell receptor beta chain emerged from a study of PD-1 blockade in classical Hodgkin lymphoma. Study-level findings and limits: A reduction in baseline TCR diversity was reportedly seen in newly diagnosed patients relative to healthy donors. By C4D1, diversity of CD4+ TCRs had risen significantly, whereas that of CD8+ TCRs had not. Excluded were patients who started nivolumab under 1 year after ASCT, a group that had lower diversity.

Documented time point: cycle 4 day 1 (C4D1), after 5 to 7 weeks of nivolumab. Relapse was seen in all patients after autologous stem cell transplantation, and brentuximab vedotin exposure was variable. Patients' outcomes at their best amounted to complete response, partial response or progressive disease. Assay: immunoSEQ multiplex PCR; the TCRdb copy retains only in-frame clones and omits some. The table shows about 47,000 clones, with around 87% occurring only once. As concerns this clone: Antigen unknown.

The V gene's germline CDR1 is SGHRS and CDR2 YFSETQ. Trimming at V came to 0 bases and at J to 5 bases, leaving 13 bases not matched to a gene. This CDR3 is 19 amino acids long. The J gene is TRBJ2-3, the V gene TRBV5-1; TRBD2 matches 12 bases. This TCR was recovered from a human donor with classical Hodgkin lymphoma. This specimen consisted of peripheral blood mononuclear cells (PBMCs), obtained before the fourth cycle of nivolumab. The CDR3 nucleotides are TGCGCCAGCAGCTTGGCCGAGGGGCTAGCGGGAGGGCCAAGAGATACGCAGTATTTT. Its translation is CASSLAEGLAGGPRDTQYF.